This T cell receptor beta chain was sequenced in a study of T-cell reconstitution after alpha-beta-depleted transplantation in children. Construction of the TCRbeta library involved unique molecular identifiers. TCRdb called the PCR reads again in MiXCR, with one record for every CDR3 protein. Among around 450,000 distinct CDR3 sequences listed, roughly 16% were seen once. In this sample, this clonotype turned up a few times. Trimming removed 6 bases at V and 4 bases at J, with 10 bases between. The CDR3 is 14 amino acids. CDR1 and CDR2 from the germline V gene are MNHEY and SVGEGT. Material: PBMCs, mostly from graft donor cells, obtained 360 days after TCRalphabeta/CD19-depleted stem cell transplant. This sequence was found in a boy under three years old who had a stem cell transplant for Wiskott-Aldrich syndrome, so the T cells may come from the graft donor. The chain joins TRBV6-2 or TRBV6-3 to TRBJ2-6, with a weak D call TRBD1 (6 bases). The DNA of the CDR3 is TGTGCCAGCAGAGATCAGGGGGGGGCCAACGTCCTGACTTTC. Residues: CASRDQGGANVLTF.